This TCR beta chain was identified in a study of vaccination and CD4 T cells after COVID-19 (dated by TCRdb to 2021 to 2024). For context, the study as a whole: The convalescent cohort comprised six males and four females, including two Hispanic individuals, seven Caucasians, two Asians and one multiracial person. Participants received two doses of either the Pfizer-BioNTech BNT162b2 vaccine (n=8) or the Moderna mRNA-1273 vaccine (n=2). Post-COVID blood samples from convalescent patients were collected a median of about 110 days after diagnosis, with a range of 35 to 161 days. Post-vaccine blood samples were taken a median of about 72 days after the second vaccine dose, with a range of roughly 14 to 250 days. Culture stimuli were overlapping spike peptide pools from SARS-CoV-2 and from the common cold coronaviruses HCoV-NL63, HCoV-OC43 and HCoV-229E. Control cultures received a CEFX viral epitope pool as the positive control, an HIV-1 Nef peptide pool as the negative control, or no peptide. In 10 COVID-19 convalescent patients and 4 infection-naive healthy vaccine recipients, researchers compared the spike-specific CD4+ TCR repertoire from before mRNA vaccination with the repertoire from after. An earlier paper using these donors assessed, at the TCR clonotype level, memory CD4+ T cell crossreactivity between SARS-CoV-2 and common cold coronavirus spike proteins.

The library was produced with PCR. DNA from cultured CD4+ T cells underwent TCR sequencing with the Oncomine TCR Beta short-read assay at the Johns Hopkins FTIC core. Genomic DNA was extracted from the cultured CD4+ T cells with the QIAamp micro DNA kit. Oncomine TCR Beta libraries made from cultured CD4+ T cells were pooled using unique dual indexes and sequenced on an Illumina iSeq 100. Processing in the source paper ran as follows. Non-productive sequences were filtered out, and CDR3s that did not start with C, did not end with F or W, or were shorter than 7 amino acids were discarded. Antigen-specific clonotypes were identified with the MANAFEST web application by comparing peptide-stimulated wells with reference and other culture wells. To be called positive, a clone needed an FDR below 0.05, an odds ratio above 5, and a productive frequency above 0.1% in at least two of three replicate wells. A clonotype was classed as cross-reactive if the clonotype showed significant expansion both in SARS-CoV-2 spike wells and in at least one common cold coronavirus spike condition. Using R version 3.6.1, CDR3 homology was evaluated through Levenshtein distances (stringdist) along with unrooted phylogenetic trees (ape). TCRdb itself trimmed the public reads at Q25 with fastp, ran MiXCR and retained productive beta chains. CDR3 protein duplicates are merged, each entry listing the most common genes and DNA. These V and J calls derive from TCRdb rather than the authors' analysis. This sample gives several thousand distinct CDR3 sequences in total; nearly 50% of them show up just once. The ten largest clones capture roughly 25% of the sample.

The treatment or condition label on this specimen signifies: approximately nine-day PBMC culture with coronavirus spike peptide pools or control peptides (ViraFEST assay). CD4+ T cells from unexposed donors were collected before the COVID-19 pandemic (2011-2018). To expand antigen-specific T cells with peptide pools and then pick out the expanded clonotypes through TCR sequencing, the study relied on the ViraFEST assay. Each well held 2 million to 2.5 million PBMCs cultured with 9 to 10 ug/ml peptide pools in IMDM containing around 5% human AB serum and around 9 IU/ml IL-2. On days 3 and 7, half of the culture medium was replaced with fresh IL-2-containing medium. Once the cells had been in culture for over nine days, the EasySep CD4+ T cell isolation kit was used to isolate CD4+ T cells by negative selection. As far as cell numbers permitted, CD4+ T cells from unexposed donors were tested for reactivity against SARS-CoV-2 S and N as well as four spike pools from common cold coronaviruses. Ficoll-Paque Plus gradient centrifugation was used to isolate PBMCs from whole blood, and the isolated PBMCs were then either used fresh or cryopreserved at -140C. Each culture condition was generally run in triplicate wells. The leukapheresis product for the unexposed donors was obtained through commercial purchase.

In the germline V gene (reference sequence), CDR1 corresponds to LNHNV and CDR2 to YYDKDF. The CDR3 covers 15 residues, taking in both the cysteine and the phenylalanine. CDR3 DNA only is kept here, 45 bases in frame from base 1. Cut back by 0 bases and 5 bases, the V and J ends lie 13 bases apart. The full study reports these points: Among convalescent patients, a median roughly 84% of the SARS-CoV-2-reactive clones seen after vaccination appeared only after vaccination, which suggests priming specific to the vaccine. Nearly all vaccine-specific clones in convalescent patients (304 of 307) were mono-reactive for SARS-CoV-2 spike rather than cross-reactive with common cold coronaviruses. The median count of SARS-CoV-2-reactive clonotypes went up from 21 after infection to approximately 40 after vaccination, although the change was not significant. Only a relatively small number of convalescent patients were included in the study, and early timepoints following natural infection were not analyzed.

This clonotype came up a few times. The specificity of this receptor is unknown. No quality values exist for individual bases; no much larger clone is one base distant. The sequence derives from a human donor in good health. Here the chain combines TRBV15 and TRBJ1-2; no D gene is confidently identified. The sample was CD4+ T cells from blood, cultured in vitro. The CDR3 loop reads CATSREYRLMYGYTF. The nucleotide sequence reads TGTGCCACCAGCAGAGAGTACCGCCTGATGTATGGCTACACCTTC.